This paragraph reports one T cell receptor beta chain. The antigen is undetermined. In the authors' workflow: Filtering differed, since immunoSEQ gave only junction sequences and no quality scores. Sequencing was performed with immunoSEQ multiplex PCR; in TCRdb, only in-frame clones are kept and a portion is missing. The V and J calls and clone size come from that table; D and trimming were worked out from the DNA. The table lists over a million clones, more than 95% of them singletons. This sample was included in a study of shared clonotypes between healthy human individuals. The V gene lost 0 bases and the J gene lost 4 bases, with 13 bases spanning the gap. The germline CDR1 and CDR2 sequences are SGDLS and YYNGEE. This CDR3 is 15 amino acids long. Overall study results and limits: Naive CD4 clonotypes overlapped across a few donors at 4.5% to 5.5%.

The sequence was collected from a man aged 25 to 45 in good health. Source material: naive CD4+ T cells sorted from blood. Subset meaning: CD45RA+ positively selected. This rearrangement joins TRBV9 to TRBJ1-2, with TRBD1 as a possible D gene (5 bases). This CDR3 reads CASSVEGLGAYGYTF. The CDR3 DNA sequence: TGTGCCAGCAGCGTAGAAGGGTTAGGGGCCTATGGCTACACCTTC.